The clone carrying this T cell receptor (beta chain) was recorded many times. In germline, CDR1 is MGHRA, CDR2 YSYEKL. This CDR3 comprises 14 residues. The V end lost 4 bases, the J end lost 3 bases, and 11 bases lay between the germline ends. From 400 to 450 ng of RNA, a library with molecular barcoded alpha/delta and beta/gamma adaptors was made. TCRdb independently ran MiXCR on the reads; one entry per CDR3 protein. The sample shows 40,000 or so distinct CDR3 sequences, 14% of them seen only once. The sample is drawn from a study of read filtering for tumor transcriptome and immune sequencing. The origin of this receptor is a donor over 35 with multiple myeloma. Sequencing was carried out using a population of CD138-negative cells sorted from bone marrow. This rearrangement joins TRBV4-1 to TRBJ2-3; tentatively, D is TRBD1 or TRBD2 (5 bases each). In DNA, the CDR3 is TGCGCCAGCAGCCGCCGGGACCCTACAGATACGCAGTATTTT. It encodes CASSRRDPTDTQYF.